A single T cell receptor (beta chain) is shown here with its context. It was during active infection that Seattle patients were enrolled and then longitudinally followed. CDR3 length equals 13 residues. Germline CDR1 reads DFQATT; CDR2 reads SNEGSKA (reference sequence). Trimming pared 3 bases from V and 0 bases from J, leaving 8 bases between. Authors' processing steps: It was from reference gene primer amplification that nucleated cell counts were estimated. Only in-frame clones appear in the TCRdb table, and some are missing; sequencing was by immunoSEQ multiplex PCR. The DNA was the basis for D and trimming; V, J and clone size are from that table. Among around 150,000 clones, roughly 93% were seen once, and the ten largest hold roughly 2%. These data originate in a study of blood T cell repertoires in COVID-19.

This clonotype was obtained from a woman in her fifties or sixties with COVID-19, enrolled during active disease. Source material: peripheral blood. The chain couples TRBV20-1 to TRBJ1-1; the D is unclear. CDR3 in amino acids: CSASPDLNTEAFF. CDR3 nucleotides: TGCAGTGCTAGTCCAGATTTGAACACTGAAGCTTTCTTT.